This T cell receptor beta chain comes out of a study of technical replicates of blood from several donors (dated by TCRdb to 2015 to 2018). On this clone: Its antigen target is currently unknown. No much larger clonotype is one base removed from it; base qualities were not supplied.

Library generation was performed with the immunoSEQ multiplex PCR assay. The immuneACCESS repertoire file appears here via TCRdb, limited to in-frame rearrangements. These files lack a portion of the clones; in checked studies, under half of the deficit traces to unresolved V genes, and the cause of the others is not known. This sample comprises about 94,000 clones, less than 96% of them detected only once. In total, the top ten clones hold more than 0.35% of the sample. For this chain, trimming is 6 bases at the V end and 1 base at the J end, and the number of junction bases without a gene match is 5. CDR1 and CDR2 are read off the germline V gene as MNHEY and SVGAGI. Counted from cysteine to phenylalanine, this CDR3 has 15 amino acids. The DNA shown is the 45-base CDR3, in frame from base 1.

The clonotype originates from a human donor in good health. The sample taken for sequencing was T cells isolated from PBMCs. This chain joins TRBV6-5 to TRBJ2-7, and 11 bases in between align with TRBD2. The DNA reads as follows: TGTGCCAGCAGCCATTTAGCGGGAGGGTCCTACGAGCAGTACTTC. This translates into CASSHLAGGSYEQYF.